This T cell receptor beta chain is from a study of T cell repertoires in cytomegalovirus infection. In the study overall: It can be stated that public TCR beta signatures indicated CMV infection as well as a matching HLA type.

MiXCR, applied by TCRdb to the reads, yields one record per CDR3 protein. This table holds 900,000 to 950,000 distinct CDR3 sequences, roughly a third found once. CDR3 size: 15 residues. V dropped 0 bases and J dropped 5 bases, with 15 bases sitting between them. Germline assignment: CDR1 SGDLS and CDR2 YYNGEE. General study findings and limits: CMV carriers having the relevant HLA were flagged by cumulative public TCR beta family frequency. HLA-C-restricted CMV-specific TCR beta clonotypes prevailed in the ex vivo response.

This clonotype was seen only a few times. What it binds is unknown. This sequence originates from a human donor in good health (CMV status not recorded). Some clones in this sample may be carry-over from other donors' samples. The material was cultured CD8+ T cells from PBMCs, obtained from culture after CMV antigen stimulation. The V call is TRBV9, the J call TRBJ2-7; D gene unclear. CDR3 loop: CASSVGSHLSHEQYF. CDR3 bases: TGTGCCAGCAGCGTAGGGTCTCATCTTTCCCACGAGCAGTACTTC.